This record covers a single T cell receptor beta chain. Its antigen is not known. This table comes from immunoSEQ multiplex PCR, and its TCRdb copy is limited to in-frame clones, with some not included. This table holds over 8,000 clones, around 90% found once. Per germline, CDR1 GTSNPN and CDR2 SVGIG (reference sequence). The CDR3 covers 12 residues. V was shortened by 4 bases and J by 4 bases, with 10 bases between the two germline ends. This specimen comes from a study of OX40 agonist ivuxolimab in advanced cancers. Study in general: The dose-escalation group included hepatocellular carcinoma, melanoma, renal cell carcinoma and head and neck cancer. Three patients, one with hepatocellular carcinoma and two with cutaneous melanoma, achieved partial responses.

Regarding the study as a whole: It was not determined which antigens were specifically recognized by the peripheral T cells that had undergone clonal expansion. There were also nonresponders showing low normalized T-cell clonal expansion.

Sequenced here: CD4+ or CD8+ T cells sorted from blood, sampled in a trial of the OX40 agonist ivuxolimab. The chain couples TRBV30 to TRBJ1-2; D call uncertain. The source is an adult with an advanced solid tumor such as melanoma, head and neck, liver or kidney cancer. Here the CDR3 reads CAWTPGRYGYTF. The CDR3, as DNA: TGTGCCTGGACCCCCGGGCGCTATGGCTACACCTTC.